The 27 T cell receptor beta chains below come from one sample, sequenced in a study of blood T cells in healthy people across ages. A second PCR, run for about 7 to 11 cycles, used a sample-barcoded 5' primer plus a J-beta primer mix. TCRdb processed the 5' RACE reads anew with MiXCR; each CDR3 protein has one entry. The sample consists of some 560,000 distinct CDR3 sequences, over 25% of them appearing once. This sample also belongs to another study, concerning T cells of mothers and their children.

The sample taken for sequencing was blood. All receptors come from a boy between 2 and 10 years old in good health.

The CDR3 loop reads CASSPDGGIAYNEQFF. CDR3 bases: TGCGCCAGCAGCCCGGACGGGGGGATCGCCTACAATGAGCAGTTCTTC. The chain recombines TRBV5-1 with TRBJ2-1, with 7 bases lining up with TRBD2. This CDR3 is built from 16 residues. Germline loops: CDR1 SGHRS, CDR2 YFSETQ. With V trimmed by 4 bases and J by 2 bases, 9 bases remained unmatched.

V gene TRBV10-3 combines with J gene TRBJ2-2, with TRBD1 matching over 8 bases. The germline CDR1 and CDR2 sequences are ENHRY and SYGVKD. After removal of 6 bases from V and 3 bases from J, the junction contained 3 bases not matched to a gene. This CDR3 is 14 amino acids long. CDR3 loop: CAIRETGDTGELFF. CDR3 DNA: TGTGCCATCAGGGAGACAGGGGACACCGGGGAGCTGTTTTTT.

The chain recombines TRBV5-1 with TRBJ2-5; D is ambiguous. The DNA end lines up better with TRBJ2-7; the J call may be wrong. Germline assignment: CDR1 SGHRS and CDR2 YFSETQ. This CDR3 has 12 amino acids. The CDR3 protein is CASSLDVDEQYF. CDR3 bases: TGCGCCAGCAGCTTGGATGTCGACGAGCAGTACTTC.

J is TRBJ2-7 and V is TRBV7-2; possible D gene TRBD1, 5 bases. V lost 6 bases to trimming and J lost 0 bases, with 9 bases between them. CDR1 is SGHTA, CDR2 FQGNSA, per germline. The CDR3 sequence is 13 residues long. CDR3 in DNA: TGTGCCAGCAGGCAGGGCGTCTCCTACGAGCAGTACTTC. It codes for CASRQGVSYEQYF. Using reference TRBV7-2 and TRBJ2-7 for the parts outside the CDR3, the full variable domain is GAGVSQSPSNKVTEKGKDVELRCDPISGHTALYWYRQSLGQGLEFLIYFQGNSAPDKSGLPSDRFSAERTGGSVSTLTIQRTQQEDSAVYLCASRQGVSYEQYFGPGTRLTVT.

The chain combines TRBV5-6 with TRBJ2-3; TRBD2 is a possible D gene (6 bases). The length of the CDR3 is 15 residues. Between the trimmed V and J ends, which lost 1 base and 0 bases, there was a span of 9 bases. Germline V gives CDR1 SGHDT, CDR2 YYEEEE. The CDR3 nucleotides read TGTGCCAGCAGCTTGCCCAGCGGGAGCACAGATACGCAGTATTTT. Amino acid sequence: CASSLPSGSTDTQYF.

The rearrangement joins TRBV12-3 or TRBV12-4 to TRBJ2-5; 7 nucleotides align to TRBD1. This CDR3 spans 12 amino acids. The trim removed 8 bases at V and 5 bases at J, leaving 5 bases unmatched. The DNA for the CDR3 is TGTGCCAGCGGACAGGTCCCGGAGACCCAGTACTTC. Its protein product is CASGQVPETQYF.

J is TRBJ1-4 and V is TRBV5-5; D call uncertain. Trimming took 0 bases from V and 0 from J, leaving 15 bases between them. The germline V gene has CDR1 SGHKS and CDR2 YYEKEE (reference sequence). This CDR3 is built from 18 residues. CDR3 bases: TGTGCCAGCAGCTTGGCCGGCCGACCCAGGTCAACTAATGAAAAACTGTTTTTT. It translates to CASSLAGRPRSTNEKLFF.

This clonotype was seen once. The rearrangement joins TRBV6-5 to TRBJ2-5; 8 positions agree with TRBD2. The length of the CDR3 is 14 residues. The junction had 8 bases not matched to a gene; V was cut back by 6 bases and J by 5 bases. Germline V gene sequence: CDR1 MNHEY, CDR2 SVGAGI. CDR3 sequence: CASRQAGDRETQYF. The CDR3 nucleotides are TGTGCCAGCAGGCAAGCGGGAGATCGCGAGACCCAGTACTTC.

The rearrangement links TRBV10-2 to TRBJ2-7, with a tentative D call TRBD1 (5 bases). CDR3 length: 13 amino acids. Deletions cut 6 bases from V and 3 bases from J, with 12 bases between. Germline-derived CDR1 and CDR2 are WSHSY and SAAADI. DNA for the CDR3: TGCGCCAGCAGCTGGACAAGTGGCTACGAGCAGTACTTC. Its translation: CASSWTSGYEQYF.

This clonotype came up many times. The rearrangement uses TRBV11-2 and TRBJ2-5; no clear D gene. V was cut by 0 bases and J by 2 bases, with 4 bases left in between. CDR1 is SGHAT, CDR2 FQNNGV, per germline. CDR3 length: 13 residues. This CDR3 reads CASSLEVQETQYF. For the CDR3, the DNA is TGTGCCAGCAGCTTAGAGGTTCAAGAGACCCAGTACTTC.

The chain employs TRBV5-1 and TRBJ1-5; maybe TRBD1 (5 bases). The CDR3 spans 13 residues. Trimming removed 4 bases at V and 5 bases at J, with 10 bases between. CDR1 and CDR2 (germline): SGHRS, YFSETQ. The DNA for the CDR3 is TGCGCCAGCAGCCGGGACTTGGATCAGCCCCAGCATTTT. It codes for CASSRDLDQPQHF.

Here the CDR3 reads CSVWNGGAYEQYF. The CDR3 nucleotides read TGCAGCGTTTGGAATGGGGGAGCCTACGAGCAGTACTTC. V gene TRBV29-1 combines with J gene TRBJ2-7; D may correspond to TRBD1 or TRBD2 (5 bases each). The CDR3 sequence is 13 residues long. V lost 5 bases, J lost 2 bases, and 13 bases lay in between. In germline, CDR1 is SQVTM, CDR2 ANQGSEA.

The rearrangement joins TRBV25-1 to TRBJ2-1; D is possibly TRBD2 (5 bases). The J call could be wrong; TRBJ2-5 is a better fit for the DNA end. The length of the CDR3 is 16 residues. CDR1 and CDR2 (germline): MGHDK, SYGVNS. The CDR3 DNA follows: TGTGCCAGCAGTGAAGGAAGAGGGTTGAGTTCGGAGACCCAGTACTTC. Its protein product is CASSEGRGLSSETQYF.

V is TRBV5-5 and J is TRBJ1-1, with D uncertain. The V and J ends lost 0 bases and 1 base respectively, with 13 bases between them. The CDR3 has 16 amino acids. Germline loops: CDR1 SGHKS, CDR2 YYEKEE (reference sequence). The CDR3 bases are TGTGCCAGCAGCTTGGTTCGGATAAGGGAGAACACTGAAGCTTTCTTT. This gives the protein CASSLVRIRENTEAFF.

CDR3 amino acids: CASSVMRDTGELFF. The DNA for the CDR3 is TGTGCCAGCAGTGTCATGCGGGACACCGGGGAGCTGTTTTTT. The chain employs TRBV2 and TRBJ2-2, with D tentatively TRBD2 (5 bases). Trimming removed 4 bases at V and 3 bases at J, with 9 bases between. Germline V lookup: CDR1 SNHLY, CDR2 FYNNEI. CDR3 length: 14 residues.

This clonotype showed up just a few times. This chain connects TRBV6-5 to TRBJ2-5, with D perhaps being TRBD1 or TRBD2 (5 bases each). The J call may be mistaken, given a closer DNA end match to TRBJ2-1. Germline CDR1 MNHEY, CDR2 SVGAGI. The CDR3 has 14 residues. The CDR3 nucleotides are TGTGCCAGCAGTTACTTGGATGTTGGGACTGAGCAGTTCTTC. Its protein is CASSYLDVGTEQFF.

The chain has TRBV29-1 and TRBJ2-1, with 8 positions matching TRBD2. This CDR3 spans 15 amino acids. Germline V gene lookup returns CDR1 SQVTM and CDR2 ANQGSEA. The ends lost 2 bases at V and 5 bases at J; junction bases unmatched: 8. The CDR3 reads CSVEPSGSGDNEQFF. In nucleotides, the CDR3 is TGCAGCGTTGAACCAAGCGGGAGCGGGGACAATGAGCAGTTCTTC.

The rearrangement links TRBV6-1 to TRBJ2-7; 11 positions agree with TRBD1. CDR3 length: 14 amino acids. J lost 4 bases, V lost 7 bases, and 6 bases had no gene match. Germline V gene lookup returns CDR1 MNHNS and CDR2 SASEGT. CDR3 in DNA: TGTGCCAGCAAGACCGGGACAGGGGGTTACGAGCAGTACTTC. It is translated as CASKTGTGGYEQYF.

This chain uses TRBV27 with TRBJ1-5; D possibly corresponds to TRBD1 (5 bases). The V gene's germline CDR1 is MNHEY and CDR2 SMNVEV (reference sequence). The CDR3 spans 13 residues. Trimming took off 3 bases at V and 9 bases at J, with 12 bases between the two ends. CDR3: CASSLERGRPQHF. The CDR3 nucleotides are TGTGCCAGCAGTTTGGAAAGGGGACGGCCCCAGCATTTT.

A few counts support this clonotype. J is TRBJ2-2 and V is TRBV25-1; D is undetermined. CDR1 is MGHDK and CDR2 is SYGVNS in the germline V gene. This CDR3 region has 17 residues. V was cut by 1 base and J by 4 bases, with 16 bases left in between. CDR3 DNA: TGTGCCAGCAGTGAATCAAGATTCGTGGCTAGCACCGGGGAGCTGTTTTTT. Residues: CASSESRFVASTGELFF.

In the case of this clonotype: This CDR3 is missing its conserved last phenylalanine or tryptophan, likely due to a read error. The gene calls are TRBV9 and TRBJ1-1, with D unresolved. The length of the CDR3 is 15 residues. Germline V gene lookup returns CDR1 SGDLS and CDR2 YYNGEE. V gave up 0 bases and J gave up 6 bases, with 15 bases separating them. CDR3 in amino acids: CASSVDSRQASEAFL. The CDR3 nucleotides read TGTGCCAGCAGCGTAGATTCTCGGCAGGCGTCTGAAGCTTTCCTT.

The sample holds a few counts of this clonotype. V and J are TRBV5-1 and TRBJ2-4, with a possible D match to TRBD1 (6 bases). Germline V gives CDR1 SGHRS, CDR2 YFSETQ. The CDR3 contains 16 residues. V was shortened by 3 bases and J by 4 bases, with 17 bases between the two germline ends. CDR3 region: CASSSLYDRKKNIQYF. The CDR3 DNA reads TGCGCCAGCAGCTCCCTTTATGACAGGAAAAAAAACATTCAGTACTTC.

The chain has TRBV11-2 and TRBJ2-5; D not certain. The DNA end is more similar to TRBJ2-7, so the J call may be wrong. CDR1 is SGHAT, CDR2 FQNNGV, per germline. The CDR3 runs 16 residues. The CDR3 protein is CASSLTLGEVEYEQYF. In DNA, the CDR3 is TGTGCCAGCAGCTTAACCCTTGGCGAGGTCGAGTACGAGCAGTACTTC.

The chain links TRBV10-2 to TRBJ2-7; D may be TRBD1 (6 bases). Deletions cut 6 bases from V and 5 bases from J, with 14 bases between. The CDR3 has 13 amino acids. From germline, CDR1 is WSHSY and CDR2 SAAADI. The CDR3 DNA reads TGCGCCAGCAGGGCAGGGGAAAGGCACGAGCAGTACTTC. Translated, it gives CASRAGERHEQYF.

The chain joins TRBV5-1 to TRBJ1-4; no clear D. V was trimmed by 2 bases and J by 1 base, leaving 9 bases between them. This CDR3 spans 15 amino acids. Germline V gives CDR1 SGHRS, CDR2 YFSETQ. CDR3 region: CASSLPQGTNEKLFF. The CDR3 bases are TGCGCCAGCAGCTTACCACAAGGAACTAATGAAAAACTGTTTTTT.

In regard to this clonotype: One end of the junction varies from germline; a read error may be responsible. V is TRBV7-7 and J is TRBJ2-5; no clear D. The CDR3 spans 14 residues. The germline V gene has CDR1 SSHAT and CDR2 FNYEAQ (reference sequence). The CDR3 DNA follows: TGTGCTAGCAGCGCACAAGGGATCGGAAAGACCCAGTACTTC. Its translation: CASSAQGIGKTQYF.

To note about this clonotype: The CDR3 carries no conserved terminal phenylalanine or tryptophan, so it likely arises from a read error. The V gene is TRBV4-3, the J gene TRBJ2-6, with D possibly being TRBD1 (5 bases). This CDR3 is 18 amino acids long. V was clipped by 1 base and J by 2 bases, with 15 bases between them. The germline V gene has CDR1 LGHNA and CDR2 YSLEER. Here the CDR3 DNA reads TGCGCCAGCAGCCAAGGGGGCGCCAGAGAGGCTGGGGCCAACGTCCTGACTTTG. Protein sequence: CASSQGGAREAGANVLTL.